The clone carrying this T cell receptor beta chain turned up a few times. This sample is drawn from a study of shared clonotypes between healthy human individuals. The V and J ends lost 6 bases and 3 bases, in that order; junction bases with no gene match: 6. The CDR3 sequence is 16 residues long. The germline CDR1 and CDR2 sequences are MDHEN and SYDVKM. Here immunoSEQ multiplex PCR was the method, and the copy in TCRdb shows in-frame clones only, minus some. The sample gives about 2 million clones, 95% of which show up once; 0.13% is in the top ten. The genes are TRBV28 and TRBJ1-3; 12 nucleotides line up with TRBD1. The specimen was naive CD4+ T cells sorted from blood. The subset here: CD45RA+ positively selected. The TCR originated in a man between 18 and 29 years old in good health. DNA of the CDR3: TGTGCCAGCAGACTAGGGACAGGGGGCCATGGAAACACCATATATTTT. Translating it yields CASRLGTGGHGNTIYF.